The T cell receptor beta chain described here comes from a study of graft-versus-host responses after intestinal transplantation. Study-wide points: GvH clones appeared in recipient marrow, some first in ileum or blood.

Processing of graft tissue released intraepithelial and lamina propria lymphocytes. Libraries were prepared by immunoSEQ multiplex PCR; TCRdb keeps only in-frame clonotypes and omits some of them. The table has 15,000 to 20,000 clones, around 83% seen once. With regard to this clone: Antigen: not known.

This CDR3 has 15 residues. Germline V lookup: CDR1 SGHTA, CDR2 FQGNSA. V lost 1 base, J lost 3 bases, and 9 bases lay in between. This clonotype was obtained from a human patient who received an intestinal transplant, so some T cells may come from the graft donor. V usage is TRBV7-2 and J usage is TRBJ2-2; D unclear. The source material was ileum tissue, sampled about 600 days after intestinal transplantation. The CDR3 loop is CASSLVGHYTGELFF. The DNA for the CDR3 is TGTGCCAGCAGCTTAGTAGGTCATTACACCGGGGAGCTGTTTTTT.